This T cell receptor beta chain was retrieved from a study of shared clonotypes between healthy human individuals. Sequenced by immunoSEQ multiplex PCR; TCRdb stores in-frame clones only, minus some. Of about 2.4 million clones listed, over 85% are singletons. Only one count was recorded for this clone. Additional DNA sequences in this sample encode the identical CDR3. J was trimmed by 0 bases and V by 4 bases; bases with no gene match: 4. This CDR3 contains 15 residues. Germline assignment: CDR1 LNHDA and CDR2 SQIVND (reference sequence). V usage is TRBV19 and J usage is TRBJ2-7, with 9 bases aligning to TRBD2. The receptor's source is a man between 18 and 35 years old in good health. Some clones in this sample may be carry-over from other donors' samples. The sequencing sample was made of naive CD4+ T cells from PBMCs. The subset is: CD45RA+ positively selected. CDR3 DNA sequence: TGTGCCAGTAGTACGACTAGCGGAAGCTCCTACGAGCAGTACTTC. This encodes CASSTTSGSSYEQYF. The full variable domain, in which reference TRBV19 and TRBJ2-7 provide the parts outside the CDR3, is DGGITQSPKYLFRKEGQNVTLSCEQNLNHDAMYWYRQDPGQGLRLIYYSQIVNDFQKGDIAEGYSVSREKKESFPLTVTSAQKNPTAFYLCASSTTSGSSYEQYFGPGTRLTVT.